A selection of T cell receptor beta chains follows, all from one sample in a study of OX40 agonist ivuxolimab in advanced cancers. Assay: immunoSEQ multiplex PCR; the TCRdb copy retains only in-frame clones and omits some. Of about 40,000 clones in the sample, roughly 82% were seen once. Sequencing was performed on CD4+ or CD8+ T cells sorted from blood, taken in a trial of the OX40 agonist ivuxolimab. All receptors derive from an adult with an advanced solid tumor such as melanoma, head and neck, liver or kidney cancer. The CDR3 runs from the conserved cysteine through the conserved F or W. A D gene is named only where the DNA matches it firmly. Expanded clones get a size class; other rows say once, few or many, or leave the size out.

v_gene: TRBV6-5
j_gene: TRBJ1-5
abundance: .
d_gene: .
CDR3aa: CASSYSRNQPQHF
CDR3nt: TGTGCCAGCAGTTACTCCAGGAATCAGCCCCAGCATTTT

v_gene: TRBV11-2
j_gene: TRBJ1-1
abundance: .
d_gene: .
CDR3aa: CASSYLQVNTEAFF
CDR3nt: TGTGCCAGCAGCTACCTACAGGTGAACACTGAAGCTTTCTTT

v_gene: TRBV5-1
j_gene: TRBJ1-4
abundance: .
d_gene: .
CDR3aa: CASSNGGATNEKLFF
CDR3nt: TGCGCCAGCTCGAACGGTGGCGCAACTAATGAAAAACTGTTTTTT

v_gene: TRBV19
j_gene: TRBJ2-3
abundance: .
d_gene: .
CDR3aa: CASSIRPTGTDTQYF
CDR3nt: TGTGCCAGTAGTATTCGGCCAACCGGGACAGATACGCAGTATTTT

v_gene: TRBV7-2
j_gene: TRBJ1-5
abundance: .
d_gene: .
CDR3aa: CASSLESGRVHQPQHF
CDR3nt: TGTGCCAGCAGCTTAGAGTCAGGCCGCGTCCATCAGCCCCAGCATTTT

v_gene: TRBV6-5
j_gene: TRBJ1-1
abundance: .
d_gene: .
CDR3aa: CATTGLSGAFF
CDR3nt: TGTGCCACCACAGGTTTGTCGGGGGCTTTCTTT

v_gene: TRBV28
j_gene: TRBJ1-5
abundance: .
d_gene: .
CDR3aa: CASRTGQNNQPQHF
CDR3nt: TGTGCCAGCAGGACGGGACAAAACAATCAGCCCCAGCATTTT

v_gene: TRBV11-3
j_gene: TRBJ2-3
abundance: .
d_gene: .
CDR3aa: CASSLGRGSDTQYF
CDR3nt: TGTGCCAGCAGCCTCGGCAGGGGAAGCGATACGCAGTATTTT

v_gene: TRBV6-1
j_gene: TRBJ1-2
abundance: .
d_gene: TRBD1
CDR3aa: CASRGGQASGYTF
CDR3nt: TGTGCCAGCAGGGGGGGACAGGCTAGTGGCTACACCTTC

v_gene: TRBV19
j_gene: TRBJ1-5
abundance: .
d_gene: TRBD1
CDR3aa: CASSIDTGAGNQPQHF
CDR3nt: TGTGCCAGTAGTATCGATACAGGGGCAGGCAATCAGCCCCAGCATTTT

v_gene: TRBV19
j_gene: TRBJ2-7
abundance: .
d_gene: .
CDR3aa: CASSIGFARAADEQYF
CDR3nt: TGTGCCAGTAGTATCGGTTTCGCCAGGGCGGCGGACGAGCAGTACTTC

v_gene: TRBV6-1
j_gene: TRBJ1-6
abundance: .
d_gene: .
CDR3aa: CASSDDRGTYNSPLHF
CDR3nt: TGTGCCAGCAGTGACGACAGAGGGACTTATAATTCACCCCTCCACTTT

v_gene: TRBV5-8
j_gene: TRBJ2-3
abundance: .
d_gene: TRBD1
CDR3aa: CASSLPDRGDTQYF
CDR3nt: TGTGCCAGCAGCTTACCCGACAGGGGGGATACGCAGTATTTT

v_gene: TRBV19
j_gene: TRBJ1-3
abundance: few
d_gene: TRBD1
CDR3aa: CASSPGTGAKAGNTIYF
CDR3nt: TGTGCCAGTAGCCCCGGGACAGGGGCAAAGGCTGGAAACACCATATATTTT

v_gene: TRBV18
j_gene: TRBJ1-1
abundance: once
d_gene: .
CDR3aa: CASSPGINTEAFF
CDR3nt: TGTGCCAGCTCACCAGGTATTAACACTGAAGCTTTCTTT

v_gene: TRBV6-5
j_gene: TRBJ1-1
abundance: .
d_gene: .
CDR3aa: CASSYGWSTEAFF
CDR3nt: TGTGCCAGCAGTTACGGATGGAGCACTGAAGCTTTCTTT

v_gene: TRBV9
j_gene: TRBJ1-6
abundance: .
d_gene: TRBD1
CDR3aa: CASSVGDHRGGSPLHF
CDR3nt: TGTGCCAGCAGCGTAGGCGATCACAGGGGGGGGTCACCCCTCCACTTT

v_gene: TRBV5-1
j_gene: TRBJ2-1
abundance: .
d_gene: TRBD2
CDR3aa: CASSLPPSGVYDEQFF
CDR3nt: TGCGCCAGCAGCTTGCCCCCAAGCGGGGTATACGATGAGCAGTTCTTC

v_gene: TRBV6-1
j_gene: TRBJ1-2
abundance: .
d_gene: .
CDR3aa: CASARESNYGYTF
CDR3nt: TGTGCCAGCGCCCGAGAGTCTAACTATGGCTACACCTTC

v_gene: TRBV19
j_gene: TRBJ1-2
abundance: .
d_gene: TRBD1
CDR3aa: CASSLDRGLSYGYTF
CDR3nt: TGTGCCAGTAGTCTCGACAGGGGGTTAAGCTATGGCTACACCTTC

v_gene: TRBV29-1
j_gene: TRBJ2-1
abundance: .
d_gene: TRBD1
CDR3aa: CSVGQGAYNEQFF
CDR3nt: TGCAGCGTTGGTCAGGGGGCCTACAATGAGCAGTTCTTC

v_gene: TRBV7-9
j_gene: TRBJ2-5
abundance: .
d_gene: .
CDR3aa: CASSLGDGASARETQYF
CDR3nt: TGTGCCAGCAGCTTAGGGGACGGGGCGTCAGCTAGAGAGACCCAGTACTTC

v_gene: TRBV5-4
j_gene: TRBJ1-4
abundance: .
d_gene: TRBD1
CDR3aa: CASSLAGQGREKLFF
CDR3nt: TGTGCCAGCAGCTTGGCCGGACAGGGAAGAGAAAAACTGTTTTTT

v_gene: TRBV7-2
j_gene: TRBJ2-1
abundance: .
d_gene: .
CDR3aa: CASSGDLRADEQFF
CDR3nt: TGTGCCAGCAGCGGGGACCTACGAGCCGATGAGCAGTTCTTC

v_gene: TRBV6-6
j_gene: TRBJ2-2
abundance: .
d_gene: TRBD2
CDR3aa: CASRTSGGDTGELFF
CDR3nt: TGTGCCAGCAGGACTAGCGGGGGAGACACCGGGGAGCTGTTTTTT

v_gene: TRBV2
j_gene: TRBJ2-2
abundance: .
d_gene: TRBD2
CDR3aa: CASSSRQTSQNTGELFF
CDR3nt: TGTGCCAGCAGTTCCAGACAGACTAGCCAGAACACCGGGGAGCTGTTTTTT

v_gene: TRBV5-5
j_gene: TRBJ1-2
abundance: .
d_gene: .
CDR3aa: CASSSLGGRGYTF
CDR3nt: TGTGCCAGCAGCTCTTTAGGGGGACGCGGCTACACCTTC

v_gene: TRBV10-2
j_gene: TRBJ1-2
abundance: few
d_gene: .
CDR3aa: CASSESTGVGYGYTF
CDR3nt: TGCGCCAGCAGTGAGTCAACGGGGGTTGGCTATGGCTACACCTTC

v_gene: TRBV9
j_gene: TRBJ2-3
abundance: .
d_gene: TRBD2
CDR3aa: CASSFTGTRGDTQYF
CDR3nt: TGTGCCAGCAGCTTTACGGGGACTAGGGGAGATACGCAGTATTTT

v_gene: TRBV9
j_gene: TRBJ1-4
abundance: .
d_gene: .
CDR3aa: CASSRTGIRGEKLFF
CDR3nt: TGTGCCAGCAGCCGAACAGGAATCAGGGGTGAAAAACTGTTTTTT

v_gene: TRBV7-6
j_gene: TRBJ2-7
abundance: .
d_gene: TRBD2
CDR3aa: CASSPGGGGRPYEQYF
CDR3nt: TGTGCCAGCAGCCCCGGCGGGGGGGGCCGACCCTACGAGCAGTACTTC

v_gene: TRBV28
j_gene: TRBJ1-3
abundance: .
d_gene: .
CDR3aa: CASSPADPGNTIYF
CDR3nt: TGTGCCAGCAGTCCCGCCGACCCTGGAAACACCATATATTTT

v_gene: TRBV30
j_gene: TRBJ1-2
abundance: .
d_gene: TRBD1
CDR3aa: CAWISEYGTEDGYTF
CDR3nt: TGTGCCTGGATTTCAGAATACGGGACAGAGGACGGCTACACCTTC

v_gene: TRBV7-2
j_gene: TRBJ1-6
abundance: .
d_gene: .
CDR3aa: CASSGDRNLSPLHF
CDR3nt: TGTGCCAGCAGCGGGGACCGCAATTTATCACCCCTCCACTTT

v_gene: TRBV7-6
j_gene: TRBJ2-5
abundance: .
d_gene: TRBD2
CDR3aa: CASSRETSGGPKTQYF
CDR3nt: TGTGCCAGCAGCCGCGAGACTAGCGGGGGGCCGAAGACCCAGTACTTC

v_gene: TRBV11-2
j_gene: TRBJ2-5
abundance: .
d_gene: TRBD2
CDR3aa: CASSLVSLAETQYF
CDR3nt: TGTGCCAGCAGCTTAGTCTCACTAGCGGAGACCCAGTACTTC

v_gene: TRBV7-9
j_gene: TRBJ1-2
abundance: .
d_gene: .
CDR3aa: CASSLGGIYTF
CDR3nt: TGTGCCAGCAGCTTAGGCGGTATCTACACCTTC

v_gene: TRBV7-3
j_gene: TRBJ2-2
abundance: .
d_gene: .
CDR3aa: CASSLRGSGELFF
CDR3nt: TGTGCCAGCAGCTTAAGGGGGTCCGGGGAGCTGTTTTTT

v_gene: TRBV6-1
j_gene: TRBJ2-7
abundance: .
d_gene: .
CDR3aa: CASNRLGATYEQYF
CDR3nt: TGTGCCAGCAACAGGTTGGGCGCGACCTACGAGCAGTACTTC